The rows below give T cell receptor beta chains drawn from one sample of a study of blood T cell repertoires in COVID-19. Clones were sequenced by immunoSEQ multiplex PCR, and TCRdb holds only the in-frame ones, with some missing. The sample includes 150,000 to 200,000 clones, 75% to 85% of them seen just once. What was sequenced was peripheral blood. These receptors were obtained from a human donor in a cohort sampled during active COVID-19. The CDR3 runs from the conserved cysteine through the conserved F or W. A D gene is named only where the DNA matches it firmly. Expanded clones get a size class; other rows say once, few or many, or leave the size out.

v_call	clone_size	j_call	d_call	cdr3_aa	cdr3_nt
TRBV6-4	-	TRBJ2-7	TRBD2	CASSEVAGGVYEQYF	TGTGCCAGCAGTGAGGTAGCGGGAGGGGTTTACGAGCAGTACTTC
TRBV4-3	-	TRBJ1-3	-	CASSQGLLASGNTIYF	TGCGCCAGCAGCCAAGGACTTCTTGCCTCTGGAAACACCATATATTTT
TRBV7-2	-	TRBJ1-2	TRBD1	CASSFTGGDGYTF	TGTGCCAGCAGTTTCACAGGGGGGGATGGCTACACCTTC
TRBV5-6	-	TRBJ2-7	TRBD1	CASSFGTASYEQYF	TGTGCCAGCAGCTTTGGGACAGCCTCCTACGAGCAGTACTTC
TRBV6-1	-	TRBJ2-2	TRBD2	CASSEAGRGTGELFF	TGTGCCAGCAGTGAGGCAGGGAGGGGCACCGGGGAGCTGTTTTTT
TRBV28	-	TRBJ2-2	TRBD2	CASSLLAGGTGELFF	TGTGCCAGCAGTTTACTAGCGGGGGGCACCGGGGAGCTGTTTTTT
TRBV6-6	-	TRBJ1-2	TRBD1	CASSYRGGTGGGYTF	TGTGCCAGCAGTTACCGCGGAGGGACAGGTGGGGGCTACACCTTC
TRBV7-9	-	TRBJ2-1	-	CASSSNNEQFF	TGTGCCAGCAGCTCCAACAATGAGCAGTTCTTC
TRBV30	-	TRBJ2-1	-	CAWSPPPSETYNEQFF	TGTGCCTGGAGCCCACCCCCCAGCGAGACCTACAATGAGCAGTTCTTC
TRBV28	-	TRBJ1-2	-	CASNEGDAYGYTF	TGTGCCAGCAACGAGGGGGATGCCTATGGCTACACCTTC
TRBV24-1	-	TRBJ2-1	-	CATSDSWRNEQFF	TGTGCCACCAGTGATTCATGGAGGAATGAGCAGTTCTTC
TRBV12-3/TRBV12-4	-	TRBJ2-1	TRBD2	CASSTRGGNEQFF	TGTGCCAGCAGTACCCGGGGGGGCAATGAGCAGTTCTTC
TRBV3-1/TRBV3-2	once	TRBJ2-2	TRBD1	CASSQRPGQDNTGELFF	TGTGCCAGCAGCCAGAGACCCGGACAGGATAACACCGGGGAGCTGTTTTTT
TRBV6-2/TRBV6-3	-	TRBJ2-7	TRBD2	CASSYSPSGSYEQYF	TGTGCCAGCAGTTACTCTCCTAGCGGCTCCTACGAGCAGTACTTC
TRBV6-2/TRBV6-3	-	TRBJ2-7	TRBD2	CASSYSPGLAGGGEQYF	TGTGCCAGCAGTTACTCCCCGGGACTAGCGGGAGGAGGTGAGCAGTACTTC
TRBV19	-	TRBJ1-6	TRBD1	CASSPGQGGRSPLHF	TGTGCCAGTAGCCCCGGACAGGGTGGGCGTTCACCCCTCCACTTT
TRBV6-5	-	TRBJ1-5	-	CASSPDTGSNQPQHF	TGTGCCAGCAGTCCGGACACAGGGAGCAATCAGCCCCAGCATTTT
TRBV27	few	TRBJ2-7	TRBD2	CASSSLAGGYEQYF	TGTGCCAGCAGTTCGCTAGCGGGGGGCTACGAGCAGTACTTC
TRBV5-4	-	TRBJ1-6	TRBD1	CASSRGGQGEGSYNSPLHF	TGTGCCAGCAGCCGCGGGGGACAGGGTGAAGGCTCCTATAATTCACCCCTCCACTTT
TRBV10-1	-	TRBJ1-2	-	CASSPAGGDYGYTF	TGCGCCAGTAGCCCCGCAGGAGGGGACTATGGCTACACCTTC
TRBV7-3	once	TRBJ2-7	TRBD1	CASSSGWTGALDEQYF	TGTGCCAGCAGCTCCGGGTGGACAGGGGCTCTCGACGAGCAGTACTTC
TRBV6-5	few	TRBJ1-4	-	CASSYTSGSGEKLFF	TGTGCCAGCAGTTACACATCCGGGTCAGGGGAAAAACTGTTTTTT
TRBV3-1/TRBV3-2	-	TRBJ1-1	-	CASSQVGENTEAFF	TGTGCCAGCAGCCAAGTAGGAGAAAACACTGAAGCTTTCTTT
TRBV7-7	-	TRBJ2-7	-	CASSFQVSYEQYF	TGTGCTAGCAGCTTCCAGGTTTCCTACGAGCAGTACTTC
TRBV7-2	once	TRBJ2-7	-	CASSVQGNSYEQYF	TGTGCCAGCAGCGTTCAGGGTAACTCCTACGAGCAGTACTTC
TRBV7-8	-	TRBJ2-7	TRBD2	CASSLTSGRVRYEQYF	TGTGCCAGCAGCTTGACTAGCGGGAGGGTAAGGTACGAGCAGTACTTC
TRBV7-2	few	TRBJ2-2	-	CASSSSAGELFF	TGTGCCAGCAGTTCGAGCGCCGGGGAGCTGTTTTTT
TRBV21-1	-	TRBJ1-2	-	CASKPRRAGVGYTF	TGTGCCAGCAAACCTAGGCGGGCCGGGGTTGGCTACACCTTC
TRBV19	once	TRBJ1-2	-	CASSSNIFDRNSYGYTF	TGTGCCAGTAGTTCCAACATCTTTGACAGGAACTCCTATGGCTACACCTTC
TRBV29-1	-	TRBJ1-2	-	CSVFQAGHTF	TGCAGCGTTTTCCAGGCTGGCCACACCTTC
TRBV30	-	TRBJ2-7	TRBD1	CAWSSIQGFSYEQYF	TGTGCCTGGAGCTCCATACAGGGGTTCTCCTACGAGCAGTACTTC